The 8 T cell receptor beta chains below come from one sample, sequenced in a study of technical replicates of blood from several donors. Clones were read by immunoSEQ multiplex PCR, and TCRdb kept only the in-frame ones, dropping some. This sample has 80,000 to 90,000 clones, with just under 95% found just once. Sequencing was done on a sample of T cells isolated from PBMCs. These receptors were collected from a human donor in good health.

CDR3 amino acids: CATSRDGGQGDEKLFF. CDR3 nucleotides: TGTGCCACCAGCAGAGATGGGGGACAGGGAGATGAAAAACTGTTTTTT. The chain links TRBV15 to TRBJ1-4, with 9 bases fitting TRBD1. Germline assignment: CDR1 LNHNV and CDR2 YYDKDF (reference sequence). V dropped 0 bases and J dropped 6; count of bases not matched to a gene: 5. The CDR3 consists of 16 residues.

The genes are TRBV10-3 and TRBJ2-3; the D is unclear. Trimming shortened V by 5 bases and J by 4 bases, and 10 bases separated the two germline ends. Germline-derived CDR1 and CDR2 are ENHRY and SYGVKD. The CDR3 covers 13 residues. Here the CDR3 DNA reads TGTGCCATCAGTACAGACGGTCCAGATACGCAGTATTTT. Translated, it gives CAISTDGPDTQYF.

The chain joins TRBV29-1 to TRBJ2-5; 9 bases agree with TRBD2. CDR3 length equals 14 residues. The J segment lost 5 bases and the V segment lost 8 bases, leaving 12 bases of the junction unmatched. Germline loops: CDR1 SQVTM, CDR2 ANQGSEA. The CDR3: CSTRGLARSETQYF. The CDR3, as DNA: TGCAGCACGCGGGGACTAGCCAGAAGTGAGACCCAGTACTTC.

The V call is TRBV19, the J call TRBJ2-3, with D tentatively TRBD2 (9 bases). CDR3 length equals 21 residues. The V end lost 0 bases, the J end lost 4 bases, and 29 bases lay between the germline ends. The germline V gene has CDR1 LNHDA and CDR2 SQIVND (reference sequence). The CDR3 DNA is TGTGCCAGTAGTATAGACTGGACAGGGTTACTAGCGGGCCAGTCAGCAGATACGCAGTATTTT. Translation gives CASSIDWTGLLAGQSADTQYF.

The chain employs TRBV6-4 and TRBJ2-1; TRBD2 matches 8 bases. Per germline, CDR1 MRHNA and CDR2 SNTAGT. Germline trimming cut 4 bases from V and 3 bases from J; bases unmatched to any gene: 5. This CDR3 contains 15 residues. In nucleotides, the CDR3 is TGTGCCAGCAGTGGAATTAGCGGGGACTACAATGAGCAGTTCTTC. Translated, it gives CASSGISGDYNEQFF.

This chain links TRBV7-8 with TRBJ2-7; perhaps TRBD1 as D (5 bases). Deletions cut 3 bases from V and 0 bases from J, with 15 bases between. CDR3 length: 16 amino acids. Germline values: CDR1 SGHVS, CDR2 FQNEAQ. CDR3 nucleotide sequence: TGTGCCAGCAGCTTGATAGAAGCAGGGCTCTCCTACGAGCAGTACTTC. Translated, it gives CASSLIEAGLSYEQYF.

This chain joins TRBV6-5 and TRBJ1-2; the D gene is possibly TRBD1 (5 bases). The germline gives CDR1 MNHEY, CDR2 SVGAGI. The germline V and J ends were trimmed by 5 bases and 8 bases, with 12 bases remaining between them. CDR3 length: 12 residues. CDR3 nucleotide sequence: TGTGCCAGCAGTGAACCTGGGGCAGGCTACACCTTC. Translated, it gives CASSEPGAGYTF.

The table lists this clone with a count of one. This chain uses TRBV19 with TRBJ1-4, with 10 bases aligning to TRBD1. From germline, CDR1 is LNHDA and CDR2 SQIVND (reference sequence). The J segment lost 5 bases and the V segment lost 3 bases, leaving 6 bases of the junction unmatched. The CDR3 runs 16 residues. The CDR3, as DNA: TGTGCCAGTAGTATCGGCGGGACAGGGGCGAATGAAAAACTGTTTTTT. Protein: CASSIGGTGANEKLFF.